This T cell receptor beta chain was obtained from a study of blood T cell repertoires in COVID-19. Study context: Samples of COVID-19 (acute and convalescent) were obtained from the United States, Italy and Spain.

As handled by the study authors: Estimation of nucleated cell counts was performed using reference gene primer amplification. Generated by immunoSEQ multiplex PCR, the TCRdb table keeps only in-frame clones and is missing some. D and trimming come from the DNA, and the V and J calls and clone size come from that table. The sample holds about 260,000 clones, around 84% seen once. The Seattle patients joined while their infection was active and were tracked longitudinally afterward. The sample was peripheral blood. The receptor's source is a woman in her sixties or seventies with COVID-19, enrolled during active disease.

The CDR3 region has the DNA TGTGCCAGCAGCTCTAGCCTGGACAGGGGCCATGGCTACACCTTC. It is translated as CASSSSLDRGHGYTF. The V call is TRBV7-8, the J call TRBJ1-2, with 9 bases fitting TRBD1. Per germline, CDR1 SGHVS and CDR2 FQNEAQ. The CDR3 length is 15 residues. The junction had 9 bases not matched to a gene; V was cut back by 4 bases and J by 6 bases. Looking up the rest from reference TRBV7-8 and TRBJ1-2 gives the full variable domain: GAGVSQSPRYKVAKRGQDVALRCDPISGHVSLFWYQQALGQGPEFLTYFQNEAQLDKSGLPSDRFFAERPEGSVSTLKIQRTQQEDSAVYLCASSSSLDRGHGYTFGSGTRLTVV.